Included here is one T cell receptor (beta chain) sequence, with context. Participants were aged about 18 to 90 years from approximately 23 US areas. Cohort assignment relied on participant-reported clinical history. The source of the sample is a study of blood T cell repertoires in COVID-19. Some clones are missing from TCRdb's copy, which holds only in-frame ones; the method was immunoSEQ multiplex PCR. This table holds around 340,000 clones, approximately 86% found once. V was clipped by 0 bases and J by 1 base; unmatched bases: 6. Germline V gene lookup returns CDR1 SGHRS and CDR2 YFSETQ. The CDR3 covers 16 residues.

The receptor's source is a woman in her 40s with acute COVID-19. The rearrangement links TRBV5-1 to TRBJ1-2; TRBD1 matches at 7 bases. The sample taken for sequencing was PBMCs or T cells enriched from blood (not recorded which). CDR3 loop: CASSLGTAGGNYGYTF. CDR3 DNA sequence: TGCGCCAGCAGCTTGGGGACGGCAGGGGGTAACTATGGCTACACCTTC.